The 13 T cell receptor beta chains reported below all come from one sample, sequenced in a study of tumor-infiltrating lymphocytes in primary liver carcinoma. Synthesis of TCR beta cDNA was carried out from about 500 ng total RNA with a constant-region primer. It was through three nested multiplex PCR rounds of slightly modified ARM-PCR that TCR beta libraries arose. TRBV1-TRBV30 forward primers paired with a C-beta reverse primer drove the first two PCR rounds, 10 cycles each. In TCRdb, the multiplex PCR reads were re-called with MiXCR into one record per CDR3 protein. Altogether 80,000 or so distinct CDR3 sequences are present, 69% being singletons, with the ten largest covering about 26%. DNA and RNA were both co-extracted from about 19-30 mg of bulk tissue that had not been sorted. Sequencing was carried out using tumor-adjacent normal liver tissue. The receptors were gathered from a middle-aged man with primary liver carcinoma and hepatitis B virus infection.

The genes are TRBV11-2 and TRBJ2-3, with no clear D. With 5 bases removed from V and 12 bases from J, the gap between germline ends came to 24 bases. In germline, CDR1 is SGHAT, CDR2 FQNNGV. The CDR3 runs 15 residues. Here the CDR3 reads CASSNHIRSTDIQYF. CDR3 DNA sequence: TGTGCCAGCAGCAATCATATCCGGAGCACAGATATACAGTATTTT.

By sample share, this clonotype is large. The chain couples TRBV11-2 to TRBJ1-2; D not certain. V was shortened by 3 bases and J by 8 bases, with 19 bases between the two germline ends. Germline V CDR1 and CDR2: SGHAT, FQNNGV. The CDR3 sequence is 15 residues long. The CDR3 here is CASSFSELFLEGYTF. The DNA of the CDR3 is TGTGCCAGCAGCTTTTCCGAGCTTTTTCTCGAGGGCTACACCTTC. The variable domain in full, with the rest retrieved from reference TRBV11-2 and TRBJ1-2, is EAGVAQSPRYKIIEKRQSVAFWCNPISGHATLYWYQQILGQGPKLLIQFQNNGVVDDSQLPKDRFSAERLKGVDSTLKIQPAKLEDSAVYLCASSFSELFLEGYTFGSGTRLTVV.

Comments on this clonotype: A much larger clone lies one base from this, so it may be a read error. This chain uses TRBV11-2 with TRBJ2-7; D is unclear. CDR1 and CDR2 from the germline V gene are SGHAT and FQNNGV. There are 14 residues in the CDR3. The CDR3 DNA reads TGTGCCAGCAGATCTAACAGAAACTCCTACGAGCAGTGCTTC. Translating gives CASRSNRNSYEQCF.

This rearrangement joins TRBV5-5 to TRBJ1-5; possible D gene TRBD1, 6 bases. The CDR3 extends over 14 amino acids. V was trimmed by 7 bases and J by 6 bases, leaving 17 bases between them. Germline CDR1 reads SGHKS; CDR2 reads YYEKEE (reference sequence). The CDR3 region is CASRRGALPQPQHF. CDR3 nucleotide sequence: TGTGCCAGCCGCCGGGGGGCCCTACCTCAGCCCCAGCATTTT. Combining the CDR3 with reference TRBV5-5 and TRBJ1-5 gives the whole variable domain DAGVTQSPTHLIKTRGQQVTLRCSPISGHKSVSWYQQVLGQGPQFIFQYYEKEERGRGNFPDRFSARQFPNYSSELNVNALLLGDSALYLCASRRGALPQPQHFGDGTRLSIL.

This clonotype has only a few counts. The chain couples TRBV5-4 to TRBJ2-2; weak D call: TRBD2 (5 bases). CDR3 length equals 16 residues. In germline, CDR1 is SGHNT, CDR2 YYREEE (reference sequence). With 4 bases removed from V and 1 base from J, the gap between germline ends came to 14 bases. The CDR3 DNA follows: TGTGCCAGCAGCCCGAATGGCGGGCTGAACACCGGGGAGCTGTTTTTT. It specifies CASSPNGGLNTGELFF.

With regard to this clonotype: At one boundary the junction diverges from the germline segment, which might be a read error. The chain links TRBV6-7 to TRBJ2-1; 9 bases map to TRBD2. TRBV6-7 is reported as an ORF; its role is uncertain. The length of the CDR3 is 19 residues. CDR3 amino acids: CASSYPASGNFSSYDEQFF. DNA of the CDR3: TGTGCTAGCAGTTACCCGGCTAGCGGGAATTTTAGCTCCTACGATGAGCAGTTCTTC.

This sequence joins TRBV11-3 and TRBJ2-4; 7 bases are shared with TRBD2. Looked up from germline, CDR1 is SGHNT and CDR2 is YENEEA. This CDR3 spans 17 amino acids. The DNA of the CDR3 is TGTGTCATCAGCTTTCCCGGGACTAACGGGACCAAAAACATTCAGTACTTC. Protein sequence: CVISFPGTNGTKNIQYF. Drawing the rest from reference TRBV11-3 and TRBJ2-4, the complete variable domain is EAGVVQSPRYKIIEKKQPVAFWCNPISGHNTLYWYLQNLGQGPELLIRYENEEAVDDSQLPKDRFSAERLKGVDSTLKIQPAELGDSAVYLCVISFPGTNGTKNIQYFGAGTRLSVL.

For the CDR3, the DNA is TGTGCCAGCAGCCGACGACTAGCGGGTGATAACAATGAGCAGTTCTTC. Residues: CASSRRLAGDNNEQFF. The gene calls are TRBV7-8 and TRBJ2-1; 10 bases map to TRBD2. CDR3 length: 16 amino acids. The germline V gene encodes CDR1 SGHVS and CDR2 FQNEAQ. V lost 5 bases to trimming and J lost 5 bases; unmatched junction nucleotides: 9.

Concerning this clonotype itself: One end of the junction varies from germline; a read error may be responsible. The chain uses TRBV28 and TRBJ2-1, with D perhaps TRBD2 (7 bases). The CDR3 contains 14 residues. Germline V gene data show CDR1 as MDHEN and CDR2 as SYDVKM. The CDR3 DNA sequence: TGTGCCAGCAGTTTTTCCAGGGAGGGGGATGAGCTGTTCTTC. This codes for CASSFSREGDELFF.

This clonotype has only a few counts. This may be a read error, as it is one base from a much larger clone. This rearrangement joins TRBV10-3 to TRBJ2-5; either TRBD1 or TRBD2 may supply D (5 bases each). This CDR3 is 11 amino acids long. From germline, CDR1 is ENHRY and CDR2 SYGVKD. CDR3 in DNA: TGTGCCATCAGTGAGTCGGGGACCCGGTACTTC. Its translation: CAISESGTRYF.

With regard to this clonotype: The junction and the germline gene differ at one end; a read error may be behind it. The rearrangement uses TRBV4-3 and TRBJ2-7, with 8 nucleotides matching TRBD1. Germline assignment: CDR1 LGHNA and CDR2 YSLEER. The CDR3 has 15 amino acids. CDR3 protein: CSSSQETGGSYEQYF. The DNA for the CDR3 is TGTTCCAGCAGCCAAGAAACAGGGGGTTCCTACGAGCAGTACTTC.

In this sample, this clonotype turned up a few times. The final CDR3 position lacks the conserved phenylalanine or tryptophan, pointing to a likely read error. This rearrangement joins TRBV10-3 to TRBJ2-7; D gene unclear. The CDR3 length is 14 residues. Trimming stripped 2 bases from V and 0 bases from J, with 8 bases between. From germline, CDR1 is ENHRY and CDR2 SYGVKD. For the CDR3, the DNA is TGTGCCATCAGTGAGCCTAGAGCCTCCTACGAGCAGTACTCC. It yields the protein CAISEPRASYEQYS.

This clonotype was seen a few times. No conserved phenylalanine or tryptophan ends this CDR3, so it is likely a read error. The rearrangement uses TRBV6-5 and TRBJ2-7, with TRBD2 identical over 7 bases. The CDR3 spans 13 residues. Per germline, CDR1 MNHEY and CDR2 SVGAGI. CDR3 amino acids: CGSIGLVGGEQYL. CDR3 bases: TGTGGCAGCATCGGACTAGTTGGGGGCGAGCAGTACCTC.